These 18 T cell receptor beta chains were all obtained from the same sample, sequenced in a study of CD8 T cells in ankylosing spondylitis. Using its own MiXCR run on the 5' RACE reads, TCRdb lists one record per CDR3 protein. The table records about 190,000 distinct CDR3 sequences, 10% to 15% of them present only once. The sample taken for sequencing was blood, either unsorted or a sorted T cell fraction (not recorded which). Every receptor here comes from a female donor with ankylosing spondylitis or in good health (not recorded which).

The table lists this clonotype with many counts. The rearrangement uses TRBV5-1 and TRBJ1-1, with unresolved D. There are 15 residues in the CDR3. The ends were cut back, 4 bases at V and 1 base at J, with 14 bases in the middle. Germline V gene lookup returns CDR1 SGHRS and CDR2 YFSETQ. This CDR3 reads CASSPSRGENTEAFF. DNA of the CDR3: TGCGCCAGCAGCCCGTCCCGTGGGGAGAACACTGAAGCTTTCTTT.

This clonotype was observed at least ten times. The chain carries TRBV7-2 and TRBJ2-7; 9 bases agree with TRBD2. CDR3 size: 15 residues. Germline V gene sequence: CDR1 SGHTA, CDR2 FQGNSA. The trim removed 1 base at V and 9 bases at J, leaving 10 bases unmatched. The CDR3 protein is CASSLVTSGPGGQYF. Written as DNA, the CDR3 is TGTGCCAGCAGCTTAGTGACTAGCGGTCCTGGGGGGCAGTACTTC.

The V gene is TRBV5-1, the J gene TRBJ2-3; 12 bases agree with TRBD2. The CDR3 is 17 amino acids. The germline V gene encodes CDR1 SGHRS and CDR2 YFSETQ. The V segment lost 4 bases and the J segment 0 bases; nucleotides outside the gene matches: 6. The CDR3 nucleotides read TGCGCCAGCAGCACAGGACTAGCGGGAACTAGCACAGATACGCAGTATTTT. Protein product: CASSTGLAGTSTDTQYF.

In its sample, this clonotype was seen many times. This rearrangement joins TRBV12-3 or TRBV12-4 to TRBJ2-1; TRBD1 or TRBD2 may be the D gene (6 bases each). V lost 2 bases and J lost 8, with 13 bases in between. The CDR3 sequence is 14 residues long. CDR3 protein: CASSLPGAADEQFF. CDR3 sequence (DNA): TGTGCCAGCAGTTTACCGGGGGCGGCAGATGAGCAGTTCTTC.

As concerns this clonotype: This could be a read error, since a much larger clone is one nucleotide away. The chain combines TRBV5-1 with TRBJ1-1, with a possible D match to TRBD1 (6 bases). The V gene's germline CDR1 is SGHRS and CDR2 YFSETQ. This CDR3 is built from 13 residues. The CDR3 DNA reads as TGCGCCAGCGGAACAGGGAGGAACACTGGAGCTTTCTTT. Residues: CASGTGRNTGAFF. Variable domain in full (rest from reference TRBV5-1 and TRBJ1-1): KAGVTQTPRYLIKTRGQQVTLSCSPISGHRSVSWYQQTPGQGLQFLFEYFSETQRNKGNFPGRFSGRQFSNSRSEMNVSTLELGDSALYLCASGTGRNTGAFFGQGTRLTVV.

This clonotype occurred a few times. The chain joins TRBV10-3 to TRBJ2-3; tentative D call: TRBD2 (5 bases). V dropped 8 bases and J dropped 0 bases, with 9 bases sitting between them. Germline CDR1 is ENHRY and CDR2 is SYGVKD. There are 13 residues in the CDR3. The CDR3 loop is CAIWSGSTDTQYF. CDR3 nucleotides: TGTGCCATCTGGTCGGGGAGCACAGATACGCAGTATTTT.

This clonotype was recorded many times. V usage is TRBV7-6 and J usage is TRBJ1-1; possibly TRBD1 for D (5 bases). V was cut by 0 bases and J by 0 bases, with 11 bases left in between. CDR1 is SGHVS and CDR2 is FNYEAQ in the germline V gene. CDR3 length: 16 amino acids. In nucleotides, the CDR3 is TGTGCCAGCAGCTTAGCGATGGCAGGGCTGAACACTGAAGCTTTCTTT. Protein: CASSLAMAGLNTEAFF.

This chain connects TRBV6-5 to TRBJ2-1; D is possibly TRBD1 (6 bases). There are 17 residues in the CDR3. Trimming removed 0 bases from V and 6 bases from J, with 18 bases in between. The germline V gene has CDR1 MNHEY and CDR2 SVGAGI. CDR3 nucleotide sequence: TGTGCCAGCAGTTACTCGATCGGTTTACAGGGAAGCAATGAGCAGTTCTTC. It codes for CASSYSIGLQGSNEQFF.

This clonotype was counted ten times or more. This chain links TRBV28 with TRBJ1-2; the match to TRBD1 covers 7 bases. Germline CDR1 is MDHEN and CDR2 is SYDVKM. Trimming removed 6 bases from V and 7 bases from J; junction bases left unmatched: 14. CDR3 length: 15 residues. CDR3 sequence reads: CASRMPGTDGVGYTF. The DNA of the CDR3 is TGTGCCAGCAGAATGCCCGGGACAGACGGCGTTGGCTACACCTTC.

On this clonotype itself: One junction end disagrees with the germline gene, perhaps due to a read error. The chain combines TRBV5-1 with TRBJ1-4, with TRBD1 matching 7 bases. The CDR3 loop spans 14 amino acids. From germline, CDR1 is SGHRS and CDR2 YFSETQ. CDR3 protein: CASSSTGRGETLFF. CDR3 DNA: TGCGCCAGCAGCTCGACAGGGAGGGGCGAAACACTGTTTTTT.

In DNA form, the CDR3 reads TGCAGTGCTCCCTCCCGTGGGTCAGTTTATCAGCCCCAGCATTTT. Protein: CSAPSRGSVYQPQHF. This chain links TRBV20-1 with TRBJ1-5; no reliable D call. Germline V gives CDR1 DFQATT, CDR2 SNEGSKA (reference sequence). V shed 5 bases and J shed 5 bases, with 19 bases lying between them. The CDR3 is 15 residues long.

This clonotype was seen repeatedly, ten times or more. This chain links TRBV28 with TRBJ2-1; no clear D. This CDR3 has 16 amino acids. Per the germline V gene, CDR1 is MDHEN and CDR2 is SYDVKM. Trimming removed 1 base from V and 6 bases from J, with 16 bases in between. CDR3: CASSLSPWVVLNEQFF. CDR3 DNA: TGTGCCAGCAGTTTATCCCCCTGGGTAGTTCTCAATGAGCAGTTCTTC. Full variable domain (rest looked up from reference TRBV28 and TRBJ2-1): DVKVTQSSRYLVKRTGEKVFLECVQDMDHENMFWYRQDPGLGLRLIYFSYDVKMKEKGDIPEGYSVSREKKERFSLILESASTNQTSMYLCASSLSPWVVLNEQFFGPGTRLTVL.

In its sample, this clonotype was seen a few times. This chain uses TRBV7-2 with TRBJ1-1; D may be TRBD1 (6 bases). Germline CDR1 SGHTA, CDR2 FQGNSA. The CDR3 is 14 amino acids. Trimming took 6 bases from V and 3 from J, leaving 14 bases between them. The CDR3 DNA is TGTGCCAGCAGTCTTGGACAGATTGACACTGAAGCTTTCTTT. Amino acids: CASSLGQIDTEAFF. Filled out from reference TRBV7-2 and TRBJ1-1, the complete variable domain reads GAGVSQSPSNKVTEKGKDVELRCDPISGHTALYWYRQSLGQGLEFLIYFQGNSAPDKSGLPSDRFSAERTGGSVSTLTIQRTQQEDSAVYLCASSLGQIDTEAFFGQGTRLTVV.

This clonotype was detected many times. The J gene is TRBJ1-1, the V gene TRBV5-1; D gene unclear. The CDR3 runs 14 residues. Germline assignment: CDR1 SGHRS and CDR2 YFSETQ. V lost 0 bases, J lost 0 bases, and 6 bases lay in between. The CDR3 here is CASSLGVLNTEAFF. CDR3 coding DNA: TGCGCCAGCAGCTTGGGGGTGCTGAACACTGAAGCTTTCTTT.

This clonotype was observed at least ten times. This sequence joins TRBV7-9 and TRBJ2-2, with D possibly being TRBD2 (5 bases). The CDR3 is 14 residues long. The V end lost 4 bases, the J end lost 5 bases, and 11 bases lay between the germline ends. The germline V gene encodes CDR1 SEHNR and CDR2 FQNEAQ (reference sequence). The CDR3 region is CASSSTSGTGELFF. CDR3 coding DNA: TGTGCCAGCAGCTCGACCTCGGGGACCGGGGAGCTGTTTTTT.

The sample holds many counts of this clonotype. The chain is built from TRBV3-1 and TRBJ1-4; tentative D call: TRBD1 (5 bases). Germline lookup yields CDR1 LGHDT and CDR2 YNNKEL (reference sequence). The CDR3 covers 15 residues. V lost 0 bases to trimming and J lost 10 bases, with 15 bases between them. CDR3 sequence (DNA): TGTGCCAGCAGCCAAGATTTCCGGGGGAGGGGAAAACTGTTTTTT. Translated: CASSQDFRGRGKLFF.

This clonotype was seen a few times. This chain uses TRBV7-2 with TRBJ2-5; 12 bases are shared with TRBD2. There are 16 residues in the CDR3. The V and J ends lost 5 bases and 0 bases, in that order; junction bases with no gene match: 4. The germline CDR1 and CDR2 sequences are SGHTA and FQGNSA. The CDR3 DNA is TGTGCCAGCAGCCTGGGACTAGCGGGCAACCAAGAGACCCAGTACTTC. Protein sequence: CASSLGLAGNQETQYF.

This clonotype was seen repeatedly, ten times or more. The chain couples TRBV7-2 to TRBJ1-2; TRBD1 is a possible D gene (6 bases). This CDR3 is 14 amino acids long. Germline V CDR1 and CDR2: SGHTA, FQGNSA. Trimming removed 5 bases at V and 13 bases at J, with 23 bases between. The CDR3 nucleotides read TGTGCCAGCAGCCAGCGGGACAAACTATGGCTAGGCACCTTC. It specifies CASSQRDKLWLGTF.